This record looks at one T cell receptor (beta chain) sequence and its context. The germline V and J ends were trimmed by 4 bases and 2 bases, with 8 bases remaining between them. Germline lookup yields CDR1 LNHNV and CDR2 YYDKDF (reference sequence). The CDR3 consists of 14 residues. These data are taken from a study of T cell responses to AZD1222 COVID-19 vaccine. This table comes from immunoSEQ multiplex PCR, and its TCRdb copy is limited to in-frame clones, with some not included. Of 65,000 to 100,000 clones in the sample, 75% to 85% were seen once. The sequenced sample was peripheral blood, obtained on day 0 of AZD1222 vaccination. The chain has TRBV15 and TRBJ2-2; no definite D call. The clonotype comes from an adult in good health. The CDR3 DNA follows: TGTGCCACCAGCATGAGGAGTAACACCGGGGAGCTGTTTTTT. It translates to CATSMRSNTGELFF.